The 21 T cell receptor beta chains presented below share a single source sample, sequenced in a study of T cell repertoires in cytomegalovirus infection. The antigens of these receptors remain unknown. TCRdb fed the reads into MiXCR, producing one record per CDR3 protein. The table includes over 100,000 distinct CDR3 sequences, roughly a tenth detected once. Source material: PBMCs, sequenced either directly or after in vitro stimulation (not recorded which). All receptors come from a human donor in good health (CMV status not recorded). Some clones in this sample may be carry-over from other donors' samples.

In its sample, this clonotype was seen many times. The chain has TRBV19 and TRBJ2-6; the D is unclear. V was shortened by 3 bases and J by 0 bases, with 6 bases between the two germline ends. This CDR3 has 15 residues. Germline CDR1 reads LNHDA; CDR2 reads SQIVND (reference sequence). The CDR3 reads CASSIIVSGANVLTF. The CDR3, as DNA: TGTGCCAGTAGTATCATAGTCTCTGGGGCCAACGTCCTGACTTTC.

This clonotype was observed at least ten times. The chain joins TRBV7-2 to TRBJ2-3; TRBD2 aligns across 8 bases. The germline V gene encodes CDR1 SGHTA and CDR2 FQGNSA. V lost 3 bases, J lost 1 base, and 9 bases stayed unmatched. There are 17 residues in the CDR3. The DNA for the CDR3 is TGTGCCAGCAGCTTCCTTCGGACTAGCAGAGGCACAGATACGCAGTATTTT. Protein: CASSFLRTSRGTDTQYF.

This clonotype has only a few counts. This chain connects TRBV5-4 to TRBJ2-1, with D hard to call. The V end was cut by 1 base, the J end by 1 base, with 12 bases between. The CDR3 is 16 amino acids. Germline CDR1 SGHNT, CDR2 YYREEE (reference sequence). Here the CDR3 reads CASSLSRVASYNEQFF. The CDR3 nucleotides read TGTGCCAGCAGCTTGTCTAGGGTTGCGTCCTACAATGAGCAGTTCTTC.

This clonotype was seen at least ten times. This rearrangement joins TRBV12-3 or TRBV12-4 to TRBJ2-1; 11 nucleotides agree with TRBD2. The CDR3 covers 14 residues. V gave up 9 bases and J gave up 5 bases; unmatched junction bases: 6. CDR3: CASLPGLADNEQFF. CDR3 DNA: TGTGCCAGTCTCCCGGGACTAGCGGACAATGAGCAGTTCTTC.

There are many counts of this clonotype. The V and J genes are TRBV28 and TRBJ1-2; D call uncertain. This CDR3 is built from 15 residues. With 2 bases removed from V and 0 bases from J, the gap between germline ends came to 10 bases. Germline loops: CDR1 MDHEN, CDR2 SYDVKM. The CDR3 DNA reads TGTGCCAGCAGTTTACTACTCTCGGCTAACTATGGCTACACCTTC. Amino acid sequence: CASSLLLSANYGYTF.

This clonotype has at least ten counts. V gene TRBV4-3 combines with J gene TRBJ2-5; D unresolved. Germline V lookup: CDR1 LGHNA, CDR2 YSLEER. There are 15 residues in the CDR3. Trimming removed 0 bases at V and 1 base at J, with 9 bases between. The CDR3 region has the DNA TGCGCCAGCAGCCAAGATGTTACAGTCCAAGAGACCCAGTACTTC. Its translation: CASSQDVTVQETQYF.

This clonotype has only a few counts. CDR3: CASSLFGAGAKNIQYF. The CDR3 DNA sequence: TGTGCCAGCAGCTTATTCGGGGCAGGGGCCAAAAACATTCAGTACTTC. The rearrangement links TRBV7-9 to TRBJ2-4; perhaps D is TRBD1 or TRBD2 (5 bases each). The germline CDR1 and CDR2 sequences are SEHNR and FQNEAQ (reference sequence). The ends were cut back, 2 bases at V and 1 base at J, with 12 bases in the middle. The CDR3 runs 16 residues.

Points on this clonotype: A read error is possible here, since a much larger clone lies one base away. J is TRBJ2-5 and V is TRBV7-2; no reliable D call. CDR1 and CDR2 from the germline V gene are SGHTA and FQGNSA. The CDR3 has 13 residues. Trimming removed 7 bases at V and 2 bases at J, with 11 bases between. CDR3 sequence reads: CASTGVRQETQYF. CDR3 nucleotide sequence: TGTGCCAGCACCGGCGTCAGGCAAGAGACCCAGTACTTC.

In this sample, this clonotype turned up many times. CDR3 sequence reads: CASSPGGTGIYEQYF. The CDR3 nucleotides read TGTGCCAGCAGCCCCGGCGGGACAGGGATCTACGAGCAGTACTTC. V gene TRBV7-9 combines with J gene TRBJ2-7; TRBD1 matches 9 bases. Germline V lookup: CDR1 SEHNR, CDR2 FQNEAQ (reference sequence). V gave up 5 bases and J gave up 3 bases; unmatched junction bases: 8. The CDR3 is 15 amino acids.

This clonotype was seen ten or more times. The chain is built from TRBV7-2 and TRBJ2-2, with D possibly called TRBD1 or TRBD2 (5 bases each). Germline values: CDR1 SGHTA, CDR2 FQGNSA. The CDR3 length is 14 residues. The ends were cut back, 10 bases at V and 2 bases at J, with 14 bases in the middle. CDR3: CATRGTTNTGELFF. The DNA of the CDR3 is TGTGCCACTAGAGGGACCACCAACACCGGGGAGCTGTTTTTT.

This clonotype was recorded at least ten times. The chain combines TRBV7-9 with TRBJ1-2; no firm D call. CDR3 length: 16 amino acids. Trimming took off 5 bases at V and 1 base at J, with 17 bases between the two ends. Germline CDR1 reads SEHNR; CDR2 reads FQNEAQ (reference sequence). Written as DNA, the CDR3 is TGTGCCAGCAGCCCTAGTGATTGGGTTGGTAACTATGGCTACACCTTC. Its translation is CASSPSDWVGNYGYTF.

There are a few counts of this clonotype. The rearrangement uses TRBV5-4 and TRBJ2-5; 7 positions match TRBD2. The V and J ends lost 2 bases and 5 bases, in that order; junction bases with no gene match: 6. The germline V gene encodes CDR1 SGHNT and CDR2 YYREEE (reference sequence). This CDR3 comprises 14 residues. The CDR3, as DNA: TGTGCCAGCAGCTTAGGCGGGAGAGGGGAGACCCAGTACTTC. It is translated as CASSLGGRGETQYF.

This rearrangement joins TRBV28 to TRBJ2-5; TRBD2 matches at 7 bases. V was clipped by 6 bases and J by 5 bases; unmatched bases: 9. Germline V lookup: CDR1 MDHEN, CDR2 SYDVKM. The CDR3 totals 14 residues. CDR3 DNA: TGTGCCAGCAGCACCCGGGGGAGGGGTGAGACCCAGTACTTC. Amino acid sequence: CASSTRGRGETQYF.

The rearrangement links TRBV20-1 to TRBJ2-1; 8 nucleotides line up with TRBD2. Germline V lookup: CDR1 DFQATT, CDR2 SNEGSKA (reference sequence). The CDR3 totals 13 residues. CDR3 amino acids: CGFTTSGNNEQFF. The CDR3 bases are TGCGGATTTACTACTAGCGGTAACAATGAGCAGTTCTTC.

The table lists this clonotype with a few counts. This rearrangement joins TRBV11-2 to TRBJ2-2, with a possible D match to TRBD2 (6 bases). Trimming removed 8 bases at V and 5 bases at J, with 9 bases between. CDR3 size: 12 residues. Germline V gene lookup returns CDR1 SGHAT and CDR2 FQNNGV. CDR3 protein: CASGGLTGELFF. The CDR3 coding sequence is TGTGCCAGCGGGGGACTTACCGGGGAGCTGTTTTTT. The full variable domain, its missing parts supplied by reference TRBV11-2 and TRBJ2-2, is EAGVAQSPRYKIIEKRQSVAFWCNPISGHATLYWYQQILGQGPKLLIQFQNNGVVDDSQLPKDRFSAERLKGVDSTLKIQPAKLEDSAVYLCASGGLTGELFFGEGSRLTVL.

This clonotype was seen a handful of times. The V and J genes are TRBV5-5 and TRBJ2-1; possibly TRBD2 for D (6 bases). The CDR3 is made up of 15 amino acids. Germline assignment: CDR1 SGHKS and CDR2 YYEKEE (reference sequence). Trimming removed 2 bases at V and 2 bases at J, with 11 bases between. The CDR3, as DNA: TGTGCCAGCAGCTTCAAATCTAGCGCCTACAATGAGCAGTTCTTC. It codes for CASSFKSSAYNEQFF.

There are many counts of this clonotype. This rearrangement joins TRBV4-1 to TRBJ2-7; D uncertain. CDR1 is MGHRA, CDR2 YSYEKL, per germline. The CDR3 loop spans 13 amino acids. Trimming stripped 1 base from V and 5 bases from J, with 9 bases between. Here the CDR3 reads CASSQVGGNEQYV. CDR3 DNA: TGCGCCAGCAGCCAAGTTGGCGGCAACGAGCAGTACGTC.

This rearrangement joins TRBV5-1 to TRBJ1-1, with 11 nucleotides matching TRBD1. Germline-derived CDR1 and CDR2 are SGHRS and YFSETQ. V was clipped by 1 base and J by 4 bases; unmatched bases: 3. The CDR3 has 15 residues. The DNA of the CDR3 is TGCGCCAGCAGCTTGCAGGGGACAGGGGGCACTGAAGCTTTCTTT. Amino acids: CASSLQGTGGTEAFF.

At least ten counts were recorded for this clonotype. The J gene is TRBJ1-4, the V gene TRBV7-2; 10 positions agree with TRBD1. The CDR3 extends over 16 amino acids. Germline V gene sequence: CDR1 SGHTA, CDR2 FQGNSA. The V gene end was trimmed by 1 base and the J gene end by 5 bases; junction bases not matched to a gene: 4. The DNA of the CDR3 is TGTGCCAGCAGCTTAGTTCTGGGACAGGGGAATGAAAAACTGTTTTTT. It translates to CASSLVLGQGNEKLFF.

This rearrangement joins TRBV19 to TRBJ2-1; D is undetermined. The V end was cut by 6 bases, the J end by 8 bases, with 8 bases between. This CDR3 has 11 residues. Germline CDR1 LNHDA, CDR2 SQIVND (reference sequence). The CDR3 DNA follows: TGTGCCAGTAGGGTATCGTATGAGCAGTTCTTC. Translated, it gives CASRVSYEQFF.

The CDR3 loop is CSAREWTGGLPAFF. CDR3 nucleotide sequence: TGCAGTGCTAGAGAGTGGACAGGGGGGTTGCCGGCTTTCTTT. The chain is built from TRBV20-1 and TRBJ1-1, with 10 positions matching TRBD1. This CDR3 comprises 14 residues. Looked up from germline, CDR1 is DFQATT and CDR2 is SNEGSKA (reference sequence). Trimming removed 0 bases from V and 11 bases from J; junction bases left unmatched: 9.